This T cell receptor beta chain was sequenced in a study of CD8 T cells in ankylosing spondylitis. Findings of the study overall: Relatively rare in peripheral blood, disease-linked clones were also CD8+. A TCR beta motif of fewer than 10 highly homologous variants seemed to mark ankylosing spondylitis blood. Significant enrichment of disease-linked clones was reported in matched ankylosing spondylitis synovial fluid.

The V gene end was trimmed by 4 bases and the J gene end by 4 bases; junction bases not matched to a gene: 5. The length of the CDR3 is 13 residues. Germline CDR1 is SGHRS and CDR2 is YFSETQ. Generation of TCR beta libraries employed quantitative 5'-RACE incorporating molecular barcodes. TCRdb analysed the 5' RACE reads with MiXCR anew, one entry per CDR3 protein. Of 750,000 to 850,000 distinct CDR3 sequences listed, roughly 10% are singletons. This clonotype was seen ten or more times. The target antigen is unknown. The chain uses TRBV5-1 and TRBJ2-7; 7 bases are a match to TRBD1. This receptor was identified in a male donor with ankylosing spondylitis. What was sequenced was blood, either unsorted or a sorted T cell fraction (not recorded which). The CDR3 coding sequence is TGCGCCAGCAGCCCCGGGACAGTGTACGAGCAGTACTTC. This encodes CASSPGTVYEQYF.